Below are 17 T cell receptor beta chains sequenced from a single sample in a study of blood T cell repertoires in COVID-19. The protocol was immunoSEQ multiplex PCR, while the TCRdb copy is restricted to in-frame clones and leaves out a portion. The data hold about 61,000 clones, with roughly nine tenths observed a single time. Sequenced sample: peripheral blood. These receptors were collected from a human donor in a cohort sampled during active COVID-19.

J is TRBJ1-1 and V is TRBV2, with D possibly TRBD1 on 6 matching bases. The germline V and J ends were trimmed by 7 bases and 1 base, with 13 bases remaining between them. This CDR3 spans 14 amino acids. Germline lookup yields CDR1 SNHLY and CDR2 FYNNEI. The CDR3 is CASNRQVSNTEAFF. CDR3 nucleotides: TGTGCCAGCAACAGACAGGTGTCGAACACTGAAGCTTTCTTT.

CDR3 in amino acids: CASSTRASPNYGYTF. In DNA form, the CDR3 reads TGTGCCAGCAGCACCAGGGCCTCACCAAACTATGGCTACACCTTC. V and J are TRBV7-6 and TRBJ1-2; possibly TRBD1 for D (5 bases). Germline V CDR1 and CDR2: SGHVS, FNYEAQ. V lost 5 bases and J 2 bases, leaving 15 bases between the germline ends. This CDR3 is built from 15 residues.

This chain's CDR3 is CASSESGGAMVETQYF. The CDR3 nucleotides are TGTGCCAGCAGCGAGAGCGGGGGGGCCATGGTAGAGACCCAGTACTTC. The rearrangement joins TRBV9 to TRBJ2-5; 10 positions match TRBD2. Germline V lookup: CDR1 SGDLS, CDR2 YYNGEE. There are 16 residues in the CDR3. With 3 bases clipped from V and 4 bases from J, the junction kept 9 bases outside the gene matches.

This clone showed up just once. The V gene is TRBV25-1, the J gene TRBJ1-1; a weak D match, TRBD1 (5 bases). The CDR3 loop spans 15 amino acids. The germline CDR1 and CDR2 sequences are MGHDK and SYGVNS. With 2 bases removed from V and 2 bases from J, the gap between germline ends came to 12 bases. CDR3 coding DNA: TGTGCCAGCAGTGAAGTAGCAGGGATCAACACTGAAGCTTTCTTT. This encodes CASSEVAGINTEAFF.

The chain carries TRBV19 and TRBJ2-5, with D possibly TRBD1 on 6 matching bases. From germline, CDR1 is LNHDA and CDR2 SQIVND (reference sequence). CDR3 length: 14 residues. Trimming took 3 bases from V and 7 from J, leaving 15 bases between them. The CDR3: CASSMGAQVWTQYF. Written as DNA, the CDR3 is TGTGCCAGTAGTATGGGGGCGCAGGTATGGACCCAGTACTTC.

The CDR3 DNA follows: TGTGCCAGCAGCACCGGGACTAGCGGGGGGGCCGGAACAGATACGCAGTATTTT. Translating gives CASSTGTSGGAGTDTQYF. This chain joins TRBV5-4 and TRBJ2-3, with 16 bases matching TRBD2. The CDR3 is 18 amino acids. V lost 4 bases and J lost 3; bases outside the gene matches: 8. Germline V gene data show CDR1 as SGHNT and CDR2 as YYREEE (reference sequence).

The chain has TRBV27 and TRBJ1-6; possible D gene TRBD1, 6 bases. The CDR3 sequence is 15 residues long. Trimming left V 5 bases short and J 6 bases short, with 14 bases between. Germline CDR1 reads MNHEY; CDR2 reads SMNVEV (reference sequence). CDR3 DNA: TGTGCCAGCAGTCCCACGCGGGGGCCTAATTCACCCCTCCACTTT. Its protein is CASSPTRGPNSPLHF.

CDR3 coding DNA: TGTGCCTGGGCCACAGGGGGCCAGAACACCGGGGAGCTGTTTTTT. Its protein is CAWATGGQNTGELFF. The chain has TRBV30 and TRBJ2-2; 9 nucleotides line up with TRBD1. Germline CDR1 reads GTSNPN; CDR2 reads SVGIG (reference sequence). The CDR3 runs 15 residues. Trimming took 5 bases from V and 1 from J; bases not matched to a gene: 5.

This clone was counted once. This chain joins TRBV15 and TRBJ2-1; TRBD2 is a possible D gene (7 bases). The CDR3 is made up of 19 amino acids. Between the trimmed V and J ends, which lost 1 base and 4 bases, there was a span of 23 bases. The germline V gene encodes CDR1 LNHNV and CDR2 YYDKDF (reference sequence). The CDR3 bases are TGTGCCACCAGCAGAGTAGGCTTACCGCGGGGGCGCCAGTACAATGAGCAGTTCTTC. Translating gives CATSRVGLPRGRQYNEQFF.

This chain links TRBV7-3 with TRBJ2-5, with D perhaps matching TRBD2 (6 bases). The CDR3 loop spans 15 amino acids. Germline values: CDR1 SGHTA, CDR2 FQGTGA. V was shortened by 2 bases and J by 5 bases, with 15 bases between the two germline ends. The CDR3 coding sequence is TGTGCCAGCAGCTTAGTGTCAACCCGGGGGGAGACCCAGTACTTC. Translating gives CASSLVSTRGETQYF.

The chain employs TRBV19 and TRBJ2-1; 7 bases are a match to TRBD1. The CDR3 spans 13 residues. Losses at the gene ends were 6 bases for V and 5 bases for J; bases not matched to a gene: 4. Per the germline V gene, CDR1 is LNHDA and CDR2 is SQIVND (reference sequence). CDR3 protein: CASSWDSHNEQFF. The CDR3 DNA is TGTGCCAGTAGCTGGGACAGCCACAATGAGCAGTTCTTC.

The chain has TRBV18 and TRBJ1-1; 8 nucleotides match TRBD1. Germline-derived CDR1 and CDR2 are KGHSH and LQKENI. CDR3 length equals 16 residues. The V and J ends lost 0 bases and 3 bases, in that order; junction bases with no gene match: 6. As DNA, the CDR3 is TGTGCCAGCTCACCACCAACCGGACAGGGTGACACTGAAGCTTTCTTT. Amino acids: CASSPPTGQGDTEAFF.

The rearrangement links TRBV5-1 to TRBJ1-2; TRBD1 matches 8 bases. In germline, CDR1 is SGHRS, CDR2 YFSETQ. V shed 4 bases and J 6 bases; nucleotides not matched to a gene: 8. This CDR3 is 14 amino acids long. This CDR3 reads CASSGQTGVDGYTF. The CDR3 DNA sequence: TGCGCCAGCAGCGGACAGACAGGGGTGGATGGCTACACCTTC.

The V and J genes are TRBV5-5 and TRBJ2-7, with 7 positions matching TRBD2. The V and J ends lost 3 bases and 1 base, in that order; junction bases with no gene match: 10. The CDR3 consists of 16 residues. Germline assignment: CDR1 SGHKS and CDR2 YYEKEE (reference sequence). This chain's CDR3 is CASSWGLLEESYEQYF. CDR3 bases: TGTGCCAGCAGCTGGGGACTACTAGAAGAATCCTACGAGCAGTACTTC.

The J gene is TRBJ2-1, the V gene TRBV19; 8 positions agree with TRBD1. The CDR3 is 16 amino acids. Trimming at V came to 4 bases and at J to 0 bases, leaving 5 bases not matched to a gene. Per the germline V gene, CDR1 is LNHDA and CDR2 is SQIVND (reference sequence). CDR3 nucleotides: TGTGCCAGTAGTACCGACAGGGGCTACTCCTACAATGAGCAGTTCTTC. Encoded protein: CASSTDRGYSYNEQFF.

This clone was seen once. The V and J genes are TRBV2 and TRBJ2-1; the D is unclear. This CDR3 region has 13 residues. Germline lookup yields CDR1 SNHLY and CDR2 FYNNEI. V gave up 7 bases and J gave up 7 bases, with 14 bases separating them. DNA for the CDR3: TGTGCCAGCATGCTTCGGCGCGGTAATGAGCAGTTCTTC. Translating it yields CASMLRRGNEQFF.

The chain recombines TRBV4-2 with TRBJ2-5, with D perhaps matching TRBD1 (5 bases). Germline V CDR1 and CDR2: LGHNA, YNFKEQ. This CDR3 is 16 amino acids long. V shed 0 bases and J shed 5 bases, with 16 bases lying between them. Written as DNA, the CDR3 is TGTGCCAGCAGCCAAGATAGAACAGGCGTCGGGGAGACCCAGTACTTC. Translated: CASSQDRTGVGETQYF.